A selection of T cell receptor beta chains follows, all from one sample in a study of cytomegalovirus exposure and HLA in healthy donors. Assay used: immunoSEQ multiplex PCR; TCRdb lists only in-frame clones, some missing. The repertoire holds tens of thousands of clones, with about 71% as singletons. The sequencing input was PBMCs. The origin of the receptors is a woman aged 55-69 years in good health and CMV-seropositive. The CDR3 runs from the conserved cysteine through the conserved F or W. Fields, in order: J gene, clone size, V gene, D gene, CDR3 DNA, CDR3 protein. The D gene is left open where the match is weak. The size entry is marked missing in some rows and otherwise reads once, few, many or a size class.

TRBJ1-3	-	TRBV21-1	-	TGTGCCAGCAGCACCGGGGGGCCTGGAAACACCATATATTTT	CASSTGGPGNTIYF
TRBJ2-1	-	TRBV5-1	TRBD2	TGCGCCAGCAGCTTAGTCCTAGCGGGGGCCTACAATGAGCAGTTCTTC	CASSLVLAGAYNEQFF
TRBJ1-1	few	TRBV7-6	TRBD1	TGTGCCAGCAGCTTGGACAGGGCAAACACTGAAGCTTTCTTT	CASSLDRANTEAFF
TRBJ1-3	-	TRBV25-1	TRBD1	TGTGCCAGCACCGGGACAGGGAGGTATACCATATATTTT	CASTGTGRYTIYF
TRBJ1-1	-	TRBV7-9	TRBD1	TGTGCCAGCAGCTTAAAACCACAGGGGGCAGCTTTCTTT	CASSLKPQGAAFF
TRBJ2-3	once	TRBV4-2	TRBD2	TGTGCCAGCAGCCACCCTGGGACTAGCGGGGGGGCAGATACGCAGTATTTT	CASSHPGTSGGADTQYF
TRBJ2-3	-	TRBV6-5	TRBD2	TGTGCCAGCAGGGGAGCGGGGGCCCGCACAGATACGCAGTATTTT	CASRGAGARTDTQYF
TRBJ2-3	-	TRBV5-1	TRBD2	TGCGCCAGCAGCGTATCCGGGACTAGCGGCACAGATACGCAGTATTTT	CASSVSGTSGTDTQYF
TRBJ1-4	-	TRBV6-5	TRBD1	TGTGCCAGCAGGCGGGACAGGGGCACTAATGAAAAACTGTTTTTT	CASRRDRGTNEKLFF
TRBJ2-7	few	TRBV11-2	TRBD2	TGTGCCAGCAGCTTAGGGGGGGGGACTAGCGGATCTCTGGAGCAGTACTTC	CASSLGGGTSGSLEQYF
TRBJ1-5	-	TRBV2	-	TGCGCCAGCAGGAGGGAAGGAAGTCCCCAGCATTTT	CASRREGSPQHF
TRBJ1-5	-	TRBV27	TRBD1	TGTGCCAGCAGTGGACAGGGTGGGAGCAATCAGCCCCAGCATTTT	CASSGQGGSNQPQHF
TRBJ1-1	-	TRBV2	-	TGTGCCAGCAGTGTTGAGGTTTCCACTGAAGCTTTCTTT	CASSVEVSTEAFF
TRBJ2-2	once	TRBV25-1	-	TGTGCCAGCAGTGAACAGGGTCACGGGGAGCTGTTTTTT	CASSEQGHGELFF
TRBJ2-3	-	TRBV7-2	-	TGTGCCAGCAGCCCACAGGGTTATAGCACAGATACGCAGTATTTT	CASSPQGYSTDTQYF
TRBJ2-2	few	TRBV5-6	-	TGTGCCAGCAGCCAAACGGGTATGAACACCGGGGAGCTGTTTTTT	CASSQTGMNTGELFF
TRBJ2-5	-	TRBV25-1	-	TGTGCCAGCAGAATCTCCGAGCGGGCTCTCGAGACCCAGTACTTC	CASRISERALETQYF
TRBJ1-2	few	TRBV5-1	-	TGCGCCAGCAGCTTGGCCCGGGACATTTATGGCTACACCTTC	CASSLARDIYGYTF
TRBJ2-7	-	TRBV30	TRBD1	TGTGCCTGGACTCGACCGGGACAGGGGACCTACGAGCAGTACTTC	CAWTRPGQGTYEQYF
TRBJ2-3	once	TRBV13	TRBD1	TGTGCCAGCAGCTTAGGACAGGGGGCAGATACGCAGTATTTT	CASSLGQGADTQYF
TRBJ2-7	-	TRBV5-1	TRBD1	TGCGCCAGCAGCTTGGTACAGGGGGCGCAAGAGCAGTACTTC	CASSLVQGAQEQYF
TRBJ2-2	-	TRBV6-1	-	TGTGCCAGCAGAGAGATCGGGGAGCTGTTTTTT	CASREIGELFF
TRBJ1-1	few	TRBV7-2	-	TGTGCCAGCAGCTTAGCCTTATTTGGTCCCGGGGACACTGAAGCTTTCTTT	CASSLALFGPGDTEAFF
TRBJ2-3	few	TRBV2	-	TGTGCCAGCAGTCAGGGTTACAAGACAGATACGCAGTATTTT	CASSQGYKTDTQYF
TRBJ2-3	-	TRBV7-8	-	TGTGCCAGCAGTATAGAATTCTCTAGCGCCAGCACAGATACGCAGTATTTT	CASSIEFSSASTDTQYF
TRBJ2-2	few	TRBV6-4	TRBD1	TGTGCCAGCAGGACAGGGAAAGGCGGGGAGCTGTTTTTT	CASRTGKGGELFF
TRBJ1-1	-	TRBV7-9	-	TGTTCCAGCAGCTTAGCGTCATGGGAGGCTTTCTTT	CSSSLASWEAFF
TRBJ2-2	-	TRBV11-3	-	TGTGCCAGCAGCGTGCGACACGGACTGAACACCGGGGAGCTGTTTTTT	CASSVRHGLNTGELFF
TRBJ2-7	-	TRBV18	TRBD1	TGTGCCAGCTCACCAGGGACAGGGGATGAGCAGTACTTT	CASSPGTGDEQYF
TRBJ1-1	-	TRBV11-2	TRBD1	TGTGCCAGCAGCCCAATGGCAGGGGGCAAGAACACTGAAGCTTTCTTT	CASSPMAGGKNTEAFF
TRBJ2-7	few	TRBV27	TRBD1	TGTGCCAGCAGCCCCCACCCATCCGACAGGGACGAGCAGTACTTC	CASSPHPSDRDEQYF
TRBJ1-2	-	TRBV7-9	-	TGTTCCAGCAGCTTAGACTTGACAGAACTTAACTATGGCTACACCTTC	CSSSLDLTELNYGYTF
TRBJ2-2	-	TRBV29-1	-	TGCAGCGTTGAACAGGGGAACACCGGGGAGCTGTTTTTT	CSVEQGNTGELFF
TRBJ2-3	-	TRBV5-1	TRBD2	TGCGCCAGCAGCTTGGGTTATAGCGGGGGGGCAGATACGCAGTATTTT	CASSLGYSGGADTQYF
TRBJ1-2	-	TRBV19	-	TGTGCCAGTAGTCCCCCGCACAGCCAGTATGGCTACACCTTC	CASSPPHSQYGYTF
TRBJ2-2	-	TRBV5-4	TRBD1	TGTGCCAGCAGCTATGGACAGGGGAACACCGGGGAGCTGTTTTTT	CASSYGQGNTGELFF
TRBJ1-1	-	TRBV6-5	-	TGTGCCAGCAGTGACGAGCAGGACACTGAAGCTTTCTTT	CASSDEQDTEAFF
TRBJ1-5	few	TRBV19	TRBD1	TGTGCCAGTAGCGGACAGGGTGGCAATCAGCCCCAGCATTTT	CASSGQGGNQPQHF
TRBJ1-3	-	TRBV6-1	TRBD1	TGTGCCAGCAGTGAAGTTCTCATGAGGGGGCTAGGAAACACCATATATTTT	CASSEVLMRGLGNTIYF
TRBJ2-7	-	TRBV7-9	TRBD1	TGTTCCAGCAGCTCGACAGGGGAAAAGAGGGAGCAGTACTTC	CSSSSTGEKREQYF
TRBJ2-7	-	TRBV15	TRBD1	TGTGCCACCAGCAGAGGGCAGGGGGAAGACGAGCAGTACTTC	CATSRGQGEDEQYF
TRBJ2-1	-	TRBV7-2	TRBD2	TGTGCCAGCAGCTTAGGGGTAGCGGGGAACTACAATGAGCAGTTCTTC	CASSLGVAGNYNEQFF
TRBJ1-2	-	TRBV7-2	TRBD1	TGTGCCAGCAGCTCTCAACCGGGACAGGGGGCGGTTGGCTACACCTTC	CASSSQPGQGAVGYTF
TRBJ2-7	-	TRBV2	-	TGTGCCAGCAGTGCTAGAGTACCCGAGCAGTACTTC	CASSARVPEQYF
TRBJ2-7	-	TRBV19	-	TGTGCCAGTAGTAGCCGCGGGCGGGGAGGAGACGAGCAGTACTTC	CASSSRGRGGDEQYF
TRBJ2-3	-	TRBV4-3	-	TGCGCCAGCAGCCAAGCGACTAGTACCTTAGATACGCAGTATTTT	CASSQATSTLDTQYF
TRBJ1-5	-	TRBV5-6	TRBD1	TGTGCCAGCAGCTTACTCCGGGACAGGGGGCTCCGGTCCCAGCATTTT	CASSLLRDRGLRSQHF
TRBJ2-5	-	TRBV19	TRBD1	TGTGCCAGTAGTAGCTACACAGGGGTCGAGACCCAGTACTTC	CASSSYTGVETQYF
TRBJ1-2	-	TRBV14	-	TGTGCCAGCAGCCAAGGAGGGCCGAGAAACTATGGCTACACCTTC	CASSQGGPRNYGYTF
TRBJ1-2	-	TRBV6-6	TRBD1	TGTGCCTGCAGACCGGGACAGGGTTATGGCTTCACCTTC	CACRPGQGYGFTF
TRBJ2-7	-	TRBV6-5	TRBD1	TGTGCCAGCAGGCGGGGACAGGGGATCTCCTACGAGCAGTACTTC	CASRRGQGISYEQYF
TRBJ1-5	-	TRBV5-6	-	TGTGCCAGCAGCTCCCAAATCAATCAGCCCCAGCATTTT	CASSSQINQPQHF
TRBJ1-2	-	TRBV7-3	TRBD1	TGTGCCAGCAGGGAAACAGGGGGCGCCTCGCGTGGCTACACCTTC	CASRETGGASRGYTF
TRBJ2-7	-	TRBV11-2	-	TGTGCCAGCAGCTTAGATATAGGCTCAGGCGAGCAGTACTTC	CASSLDIGSGEQYF